The rows below give T cell receptor beta chains drawn from one sample of a study of control samples from healthy donors and cancer patients. Profiled with immunoSEQ multiplex PCR; TCRdb holds only in-frame clones, not every one. Of under 150,000 clones listed, approximately 90% are singletons. The sample was blood. The source of these receptors is a woman between 65 and 79 years old in good health. Each CDR3 is given without its conserved first and last residue. Each record gives: J gene, CDR3 length, V gene, D gene, CDR3 protein. D genes are given only for firm matches.

J: TRBJ1-2
length: 13
V: TRBV7-9
D: -
CDR3: ASSQGGDSVQGYT

J: TRBJ2-5
length: 12
V: TRBV5-1
D: -
CDR3: ASSFRGGAETQY

J: TRBJ1-1
length: 11
V: TRBV6-6
D: TRBD1
CDR3: ASRGTGETEAF

J: TRBJ2-1
length: 12
V: TRBV6-2/TRBV6-3
D: TRBD1
CDR3: ASSLPGTGLAQF

J: TRBJ1-2
length: 13
V: TRBV6-5
D: -
CDR3: ASNLDTSSNYGYT

J: TRBJ2-1
length: 14
V: TRBV9
D: -
CDR3: ASSVEAGTIRNEQF

J: TRBJ2-3
length: 14
V: TRBV3-1/TRBV3-2
D: TRBD2
CDR3: ASALRGGPRADTQY

J: TRBJ1-1
length: 11
V: TRBV7-6
D: -
CDR3: ASSSDLDTEAF

J: TRBJ2-5
length: 13
V: TRBV5-1
D: TRBD2
CDR3: ASRWVAGTQETQY

J: TRBJ1-1
length: 13
V: TRBV5-6
D: -
CDR3: ASTTLAGGNTEAF

J: TRBJ2-2
length: 14
V: TRBV24-1
D: TRBD1
CDR3: ATSDPGTGVVGELF

J: TRBJ1-2
length: 11
V: TRBV9
D: -
CDR3: ASSVRVHYGYT

J: TRBJ1-2
length: 12
V: TRBV25-1
D: TRBD1
CDR3: ASSEGQGSSGYT

J: TRBJ2-5
length: 11
V: TRBV7-8
D: TRBD2
CDR3: ASGLGRGETQY

J: TRBJ2-7
length: 13
V: TRBV19
D: -
CDR3: ASRGKQGQSYEQY

J: TRBJ1-2
length: 9
V: TRBV29-1
D: -
CDR3: SATENYGYT

J: TRBJ2-3
length: 14
V: TRBV11-3
D: -
CDR3: ASSLGAASLIHTQY

J: TRBJ1-2
length: 13
V: TRBV4-3
D: -
CDR3: ASSQDEGRVYGYT

J: TRBJ2-1
length: 14
V: TRBV10-3
D: TRBD2
CDR3: AISPEGTSGPHEQF

J: TRBJ2-3
length: 11
V: TRBV12-3/TRBV12-4
D: -
CDR3: ASSFRGADTQY

J: TRBJ1-5
length: 11
V: TRBV11-2
D: -
CDR3: ASSYSYNQPQH

J: TRBJ1-1
length: 14
V: TRBV6-6
D: -
CDR3: ASSYLVGGKNTEAF

J: TRBJ1-2
length: 12
V: TRBV7-2
D: -
CDR3: ASSLTYGNYGYT

J: TRBJ1-5
length: 13
V: TRBV6-6
D: TRBD1
CDR3: ASSPGTGADQPQH

J: TRBJ2-3
length: 13
V: TRBV2
D: TRBD2
CDR3: ASSYGTSETDTQY

J: TRBJ2-2
length: 13
V: TRBV18
D: -
CDR3: ASSPGARDGGELF

J: TRBJ1-3
length: 15
V: TRBV9
D: -
CDR3: ASSVGGVPYSGNTIY

J: TRBJ2-5
length: 16
V: TRBV15
D: TRBD2
CDR3: ATSSRTSGGGKGETQY

J: TRBJ2-7
length: 14
V: TRBV2
D: TRBD2
CDR3: ASSKGLAGGPYEQY

J: TRBJ2-1
length: 14
V: TRBV5-1
D: -
CDR3: ASSLAAGRTYNEQF

J: TRBJ2-5
length: 16
V: TRBV7-2
D: TRBD2
CDR3: ASSLGLAGGPDQETQY

J: TRBJ2-5
length: 11
V: TRBV5-6
D: -
CDR3: ASGLPGGETQY

J: TRBJ1-5
length: 13
V: TRBV7-2
D: TRBD1
CDR3: ASSLAYRGNQPQH

J: TRBJ1-2
length: 14
V: TRBV4-1
D: -
CDR3: ASSQDRQSSGYGYT

J: TRBJ1-5
length: 11
V: TRBV6-1
D: -
CDR3: ASSDGRDQPQH

J: TRBJ1-5
length: 13
V: TRBV3-1/TRBV3-2
D: -
CDR3: ASSPGPGGNQPQH

J: TRBJ1-1
length: 9
V: TRBV6-5
D: -
CDR3: ASAGRALAF

J: TRBJ2-5
length: 8
V: TRBV3-1/TRBV3-2
D: -
CDR3: AVHGETQY

J: TRBJ1-2
length: 12
V: TRBV11-1
D: -
CDR3: ASSPDTFGGGYT

J: TRBJ2-1
length: 13
V: TRBV19
D: -
CDR3: ASQRDRLSYNEQF

J: TRBJ1-1
length: 12
V: TRBV19
D: -
CDR3: ASTWGPWDTEAF

J: TRBJ1-2
length: 10
V: TRBV3-1/TRBV3-2
D: TRBD1
CDR3: ASSWTGNGYT

J: TRBJ2-2
length: 15
V: TRBV11-2
D: TRBD1
CDR3: ASSLALGTGLRGELF

J: TRBJ1-2
length: 10
V: TRBV24-1
D: -
CDR3: ATSTLTDGYT

J: TRBJ2-1
length: 14
V: TRBV18
D: TRBD2
CDR3: ASSPPGGGRGNEQF

J: TRBJ2-6
length: 15
V: TRBV13
D: -
CDR3: ASSQGLPVSGANVLT

J: TRBJ1-6
length: 12
V: TRBV7-2
D: -
CDR3: ASSFLGYNSPLH

J: TRBJ1-4
length: 12
V: TRBV14
D: TRBD1
CDR3: ASSPGGAGEKLF

J: TRBJ2-2
length: 15
V: TRBV4-2
D: -
CDR3: ASSQEPLSEAGGELF

J: TRBJ1-1
length: 11
V: TRBV19
D: -
CDR3: ASFGGPNTEAF

J: TRBJ2-7
length: 11
V: TRBV5-1
D: -
CDR3: ASSLVDGYEQY